Listed below are T cell receptor beta chains from one sample, sequenced in a study of blood T cell repertoires in COVID-19. Profiling relied on immunoSEQ multiplex PCR, and the TCRdb table lists in-frame clones only, not all of them. Among 95,000 to 120,000 clones listed, 75% to 90% were seen once. Sequencing was done on a sample of peripheral blood. The receptors come from a woman aged 60-70 years with COVID-19, enrolled during active disease. Both conserved end residues are part of each CDR3. The D gene is left open where the match is weak. Clone size is given for some rows only: seen once, a few or many times, or a class if the clone is expanded.

J	length	V	D	size	DNA	CDR3
TRBJ1-6	18	TRBV4-2	-	few	TGTGCCAGCAGCCAAGAGGACACTGAAAGCTCCTATAATTCACCCCTCCACTTT	CASSQEDTESSYNSPLHF
TRBJ2-3	11	TRBV6-6	-	-	TGTGCCACCGAGTATGCAGATACGCAGTATTTT	CATEYADTQYF
TRBJ1-4	14	TRBV5-1	TRBD1	-	TGCGCCAGCAGCCCCCTCGGACAGGGCGAAAAACTGTTTTTT	CASSPLGQGEKLFF
TRBJ1-3	15	TRBV6-5	TRBD1	once	TGTGCCAGCAGCGACGGGACAGGCTCTGGAAACACCATATATTTT	CASSDGTGSGNTIYF
TRBJ2-7	16	TRBV5-1	TRBD1	few	TGCGCCAGCAGCGAGAGGACAGGGCTTATACCCTACGAGCAGTACTTC	CASSERTGLIPYEQYF
TRBJ1-2	16	TRBV5-4	TRBD1	-	TGTGCCAGCAGCTTGGGAGGGGCAGGGGGCGGGTATGGCTACACCTTC	CASSLGGAGGGYGYTF
TRBJ2-3	16	TRBV12-5	TRBD2	-	TGTGCTAGTGGTTTGATCGCTAGCGGGGGGGGAGGCACGCAGTATTTT	CASGLIASGGGGTQYF
TRBJ1-6	15	TRBV19	-	-	TGTGCCAGTAAGGCCGGGATCTCCTATAATTCACCCCTCCACTTT	CASKAGISYNSPLHF
TRBJ2-5	13	TRBV18	-	-	TGTGCCAGCTCACCTACTTCCCAAGAGACCCAGTACTTC	CASSPTSQETQYF
TRBJ2-1	15	TRBV3-1/TRBV3-2	-	-	TGTGCCAGCAGCCAAGAAGTGGCCATCGGGGGTGAGCAGTTCTTC	CASSQEVAIGGEQFF
TRBJ1-2	13	TRBV10-2	-	-	TGCGCCAGCAGTGATCGTAGATCCGCTGGCTACACCTTC	CASSDRRSAGYTF
TRBJ1-4	16	TRBV15	-	-	TGTGCCACCAGCAGAGTTCGGACAGCAACTAATGAAAAACTGTTTTTT	CATSRVRTATNEKLFF
TRBJ1-2	15	TRBV11-1	TRBD1	-	TGTGCCAGCAGCGCAGCCGGGACAGCGGCCTATGGCTACACCTTC	CASSAAGTAAYGYTF
TRBJ2-5	13	TRBV11-3	-	-	TGTGCCAGCAGCCGGGGGTCCCAAGAGACCCAGTACTTC	CASSRGSQETQYF
TRBJ1-3	15	TRBV5-1	-	few	TGCGCCAGCAGCTTGGGGACAGAGGGTGGAAACACCATATATTTT	CASSLGTEGGNTIYF
TRBJ2-2	16	TRBV24-1	TRBD1	-	TGTGCCACCAGTGACTGGGACAGGGGGCAGAGCGGGGAGCTGTTTTTT	CATSDWDRGQSGELFF
TRBJ2-3	14	TRBV4-3	-	-	TGCGCCAGCAGCCAGTTACTGAGCACAGATACGCAGTATTTT	CASSQLLSTDTQYF
TRBJ1-2	13	TRBV5-1	-	-	TGCGCCAGCAGCTTTTCCGGCAGGGATGGCTACACCTTC	CASSFSGRDGYTF
TRBJ1-1	13	TRBV2	-	-	TGTGCCAGCGATAAAGCCGTTCCCCCTGAAGCTTTCTTT	CASDKAVPPEAFF
TRBJ2-3	16	TRBV5-1	TRBD2	-	TGCGCCAGCAGCTTTAGAAGCGGGGGGGCCTCAGATACGCAGTATTTT	CASSFRSGGASDTQYF
TRBJ2-5	16	TRBV27	-	few	TGTGCCAGCAGCCGACTCCAGGGGGGAGGCCAAGAGACCCAGTACTTC	CASSRLQGGGQETQYF
TRBJ1-3	15	TRBV19	-	-	TGTGCCAGTAGTCCACTCCCAACCTCTGGAAACACCATATATTTT	CASSPLPTSGNTIYF
TRBJ2-7	15	TRBV5-1	TRBD1	-	TGCGCCAGCAGCTCAGGCGGGACAGGTTACCACGAGCAGTACTTC	CASSSGGTGYHEQYF
TRBJ2-7	14	TRBV5-6	-	many	TGTGCCAGCAGCTTTTTGTCCAGGGCCTACGAGCAGTACTTC	CASSFLSRAYEQYF
TRBJ2-2	14	TRBV11-3	TRBD1	-	TGTGCCAGCAGCAAGGGACAGGTCACCGGGGAGCTGTTTTTT	CASSKGQVTGELFF
TRBJ1-5	12	TRBV6-6	-	few	TGTGCCAGCAGTACGGACAGTCAGCCCCAGCATTTT	CASSTDSQPQHF
TRBJ1-1	13	TRBV10-3	-	-	TGTGCCATGGCGGGTCAGCAAGACACTGAAGCTTTCTTT	CAMAGQQDTEAFF
TRBJ1-1	16	TRBV10-1	-	few	TGCGCCAGCAGTGAATATAGGACGGGATGGAACACTGAAGCTTTCTTT	CASSEYRTGWNTEAFF
TRBJ2-6	21	TRBV3-1/TRBV3-2	TRBD2	-	TGTGCCAGCAGCCTAGACCGGACTAGCGGGGCCGCGTTCTCTGGGGCCAACGTCCTGACTTTC	CASSLDRTSGAAFSGANVLTF
TRBJ1-1	13	TRBV4-1	TRBD1	-	TGCGCCAGCAGCCTCACAGGGGAGACTGAAGCTTTCTTT	CASSLTGETEAFF
TRBJ1-6	16	TRBV6-6	TRBD1	-	TGTGCCAGCAGTCGACAGGGGGCAAGTTCTAATTCACCCCTCCACTTT	CASSRQGASSNSPLHF
TRBJ2-7	11	TRBV5-1	-	-	TGCGCCAGCAGCACAGACTACGAGCAGTACTTC	CASSTDYEQYF
TRBJ2-3	19	TRBV7-8	TRBD2	-	TGTGCCAGCAGCCCGGAATCGCTACTACTAGCGGGGGGGTCAGATACGCAGTATTTT	CASSPESLLLAGGSDTQYF
TRBJ1-1	16	TRBV7-8	-	-	TGTGCCAGCCTACTTTTGGGGGGGCGATTGATCACTGAAGCTTTCTTT	CASLLLGGRLITEAFF
TRBJ1-1	14	TRBV19	-	-	TGTGCCAGTAGTATTCGAGAGGGAAACACTGAAGCTTTCTTT	CASSIREGNTEAFF
TRBJ1-4	16	TRBV24-1	-	few	TGTGCCACCAGTGATAAAGGGGCCCCTACTAATGAAAAACTGTTTTTT	CATSDKGAPTNEKLFF
TRBJ1-2	15	TRBV19	-	once	TGTGCCAGTAGTATAGATCAGCCAGGGGCCTATGGCTACACCTTC	CASSIDQPGAYGYTF
TRBJ1-2	14	TRBV5-6	-	-	TGTGCCAGCAGCTTGTACATGGTGGTTTATGGCTACACCTTC	CASSLYMVVYGYTF
TRBJ2-7	14	TRBV19	TRBD1	-	TGTGCCAGTAAAAGACAGGGGAGCTCCTACGAGCAGTACTTC	CASKRQGSSYEQYF
TRBJ2-5	14	TRBV3-1/TRBV3-2	TRBD1	once	TGTGCCAGCAGCAGACAGGGGAACTCGGGGACCCAGTACTTC	CASSRQGNSGTQYF
TRBJ2-5	20	TRBV6-9	TRBD2	-	TGTGCCAGCAGCCCCAGGACCTGGGGGCTAGCGGGGGCCCACCAAGAGACCCAGTACTTC	CASSPRTWGLAGAHQETQYF